These 19 T cell receptor beta chains came from one sample sequenced in a study of T cell repertoires in cytomegalovirus infection. MiXCR, run by TCRdb on the reads, gives a single entry per CDR3 protein. Among some 99,000 distinct CDR3 sequences listed, about 28% were seen once. Their antigens are not known. The material sequenced was CD8+ T cells from cultured PBMCs, taken from culture after CMV antigen stimulation. Every receptor here comes from a human donor in good health (CMV status not recorded). Some clones in this sample may be carry-over from other donors' samples.

This clonotype was recorded many times. The gene calls are TRBV7-2 and TRBJ2-1; weak D call: TRBD2 (6 bases). CDR1 is SGHTA and CDR2 is FQGNSA in the germline V gene. The length of the CDR3 is 16 residues. The germline V and J ends were trimmed by 2 bases and 0 bases, with 11 bases remaining between them. For the CDR3, the DNA is TGTGCCAGCAGCTTACCCGGGACTTTCTCCTACAATGAGCAGTTCTTC. It encodes CASSLPGTFSYNEQFF.

This clonotype was seen only a few times. The chain employs TRBV12-3 or TRBV12-4 and TRBJ2-3, with 10 bases that match TRBD2. The CDR3 totals 16 residues. V shed 8 bases, J shed 3 bases, and the junction held 11 bases outside the gene matches. CDR3 DNA: TGTGCCAGCGGCCCCGGGGGAGCGGGGGGGACAGATACGCAGTATTTT. Translated: CASGPGGAGGTDTQYF.

The J gene is TRBJ2-3, the V gene TRBV5-1; 7 bases align to TRBD2. The CDR3 runs to 13 residues. CDR1 is SGHRS and CDR2 is YFSETQ in the germline V gene. V dropped 4 bases and J dropped 8; count of bases not matched to a gene: 7. The CDR3 here is CASSSGLDGTQYF. The DNA of the CDR3 is TGCGCCAGCAGCAGCGGACTAGATGGTACGCAGTATTTT.

The rearrangement uses TRBV20-1 and TRBJ2-7, with D unclear. Germline loops: CDR1 DFQATT, CDR2 SNEGSKA (reference sequence). The CDR3 extends over 14 amino acids. V shed 3 bases and J shed 5 bases, with 17 bases lying between them. CDR3 in amino acids: CSASGRQDLHEQYF. CDR3 nucleotides: TGCAGTGCTAGTGGCCGACAAGACCTCCACGAGCAGTACTTC.

The chain has TRBV11-1 and TRBJ2-7; TRBD1 or TRBD2 may be the D gene (5 bases each). V lost 6 bases, J lost 6 bases, and 12 bases lay in between. The germline V gene encodes CDR1 SGHAT and CDR2 FQDESV (reference sequence). The CDR3 has 12 residues. The DNA of the CDR3 is TGTGCCAGCAGGGGTGATGGGGGCGAGCAGTACTTC. Protein product: CASRGDGGEQYF.

The chain employs TRBV19 and TRBJ1-1; TRBD1 matches at 12 bases. Unmatched junction bases numbered 8, after V lost 7 bases and J lost 5 bases. Germline CDR1 reads LNHDA; CDR2 reads SQIVND (reference sequence). The CDR3 contains 15 residues. CDR3 sequence reads: CASIAGQGAWTEAFF. In nucleotides, the CDR3 is TGTGCCAGTATAGCGGGACAGGGGGCATGGACTGAAGCTTTCTTT. Full variable domain (remainder filled in from reference TRBV19 and TRBJ1-1): DGGITQSPKYLFRKEGQNVTLSCEQNLNHDAMYWYRQDPGQGLRLIYYSQIVNDFQKGDIAEGYSVSREKKESFPLTVTSAQKNPTAFYLCASIAGQGAWTEAFFGQGTRLTVV.

The V call is TRBV27, the J call TRBJ1-6; 9 bases agree with TRBD1. Germline CDR1 reads MNHEY; CDR2 reads SMNVEV (reference sequence). The CDR3 is 16 residues long. Trimming removed 5 bases from V and 10 bases from J; junction bases left unmatched: 12. This chain's CDR3 is CASSPLGQGLRSPLHF. The DNA for the CDR3 is TGTGCCAGCAGTCCCCTCGGACAGGGGTTAAGGTCACCCCTCCACTTT.

The chain combines TRBV12-5 with TRBJ1-4, with D uncertain. This CDR3 has 14 amino acids. Looked up from germline, CDR1 is LGHNT and CDR2 is FRNRAP. Trimming took 6 bases from V and 8 from J, leaving 16 bases between them. CDR3 region: CASGLGSNEEKLFF. The CDR3 DNA sequence: TGTGCTAGTGGGCTAGGGTCGAACGAAGAAAAACTGTTTTTT.

The chain links TRBV27 to TRBJ2-7; 7 positions match TRBD1. V lost 5 bases and J lost 4; bases outside the gene matches: 17. The CDR3 loop spans 17 amino acids. Per the germline V gene, CDR1 is MNHEY and CDR2 is SMNVEV (reference sequence). The CDR3 loop is CASSPAGTEFVPYEQYF. The CDR3 region has the DNA TGTGCCAGCAGTCCCGCCGGGACAGAATTTGTTCCGTACGAGCAGTACTTC.

This clonotype was seen many times. V usage is TRBV9 and J usage is TRBJ2-1, with D perhaps TRBD2 (6 bases). CDR1 is SGDLS and CDR2 is YYNGEE in the germline V gene. With 3 bases removed from V and 5 bases from J, the gap between germline ends came to 9 bases. The CDR3 totals 13 residues. CDR3 sequence: CASSEWGDNEQFF. CDR3 DNA: TGTGCCAGCAGCGAGTGGGGGGACAATGAGCAGTTCTTC.

This clonotype has more than one count but fewer than ten. The rearrangement links TRBV12-3 or TRBV12-4 to TRBJ2-7, with no clear D. The CDR3 covers 12 residues. V lost 1 base and J 3 bases, leaving 4 bases between the germline ends. The CDR3 is CASSLVFYEQYF. CDR3 nucleotides: TGTGCCAGCAGTTTAGTTTTCTACGAGCAGTACTTC.

The chain couples TRBV19 to TRBJ1-1; possibly TRBD1 for D (6 bases). V lost 11 bases and J 1 base, leaving 11 bases between the germline ends. CDR1 LNHDA and CDR2 SQIVND come from the germline V gene (reference sequence). The CDR3 sequence is 12 residues long. In DNA form, the CDR3 reads TGTGCCGTTGGACAGCCGAACACTGAAGCTTTCTTT. Translation: CAVGQPNTEAFF. Complete variable domain (other parts from reference TRBV19 and TRBJ1-1): DGGITQSPKYLFRKEGQNVTLSCEQNLNHDAMYWYRQDPGQGLRLIYYSQIVNDFQKGDIAEGYSVSREKKESFPLTVTSAQKNPTAFYLCAVGQPNTEAFFGQGTRLTVV.

This clonotype showed up many times. The V and J genes are TRBV12-3 or TRBV12-4 and TRBJ1-1; 7 bases are shared with TRBD1. The CDR3 sequence is 18 residues long. V lost 4 bases to trimming and J lost 1 base; unmatched junction nucleotides: 15. DNA of the CDR3: TGTGCCAGCAGTTCCGTAACCCCCGGACAGGCTCGGAACACTGAAGCTTTCTTT. It codes for CASSSVTPGQARNTEAFF.

This chain links TRBV28 with TRBJ2-1; 10 positions match TRBD2. Germline lookup yields CDR1 MDHEN and CDR2 SYDVKM. The length of the CDR3 is 15 residues. V was pared by 6 bases and J by 5 bases, with 7 bases of the junction left unmatched. The CDR3 region is CASRIIAGGHNEQFF. Here the CDR3 DNA reads TGTGCCAGCAGGATAATAGCGGGGGGACACAATGAGCAGTTCTTC.

The chain links TRBV30 to TRBJ2-1; D unresolved. This CDR3 region has 11 residues. The V gene's germline CDR1 is GTSNPN and CDR2 SVGIG (reference sequence). The V end was cut by 0 bases, the J end by 8 bases, with 5 bases between. The CDR3 DNA sequence: TGTGCCTGGAGTGTAGGTTATGAGCAGTTCTTC. It translates to CAWSVGYEQFF.

The chain combines TRBV6-5 with TRBJ2-7; D tentatively reads TRBD1 or TRBD2 (5 bases each). The germline V and J ends were trimmed by 4 bases and 6 bases, with 13 bases remaining between them. The CDR3 has 13 residues. Germline V CDR1 and CDR2: MNHEY, SVGAGI. The DNA for the CDR3 is TGTGCCAGCAGTTCGGGACCGTCGACCGAGCAGTACTTC. Amino acid sequence: CASSSGPSTEQYF.

V gene TRBV4-1 combines with J gene TRBJ1-5; possible D gene TRBD1, 5 bases. The germline V gene encodes CDR1 MGHRA and CDR2 YSYEKL. The CDR3 spans 15 residues. V was shortened by 3 bases and J by 3 bases, with 12 bases between the two germline ends. The CDR3 DNA sequence: TGCGCCAGCAGCCATTTTACAGGAAACAATCAGCCCCAGCATTTT. Its translation is CASSHFTGNNQPQHF.

This clonotype has just a few counts. This chain links TRBV6-1 with TRBJ2-5; 10 bases agree with TRBD1. The germline V gene encodes CDR1 MNHNS and CDR2 SASEGT. V trimming: 4 bases; J trimming: 0 bases; junction bases outside the gene matches: 8. This CDR3 comprises 17 residues. The CDR3 sequence is CASSARTGGTYQETQYF. The CDR3 nucleotides read TGTGCCAGCAGTGCCCGGACAGGGGGGACGTACCAAGAGACCCAGTACTTC.

The J gene is TRBJ1-5, the V gene TRBV2; D is undetermined. V was clipped by 7 bases and J by 5 bases, with 15 bases between them. The CDR3 runs 14 residues. CDR1 and CDR2 from the germline V gene are SNHLY and FYNNEI. The CDR3 protein is CASNRPPGDQPQHF. CDR3 sequence (DNA): TGTGCCAGCAACCGACCCCCGGGCGATCAGCCCCAGCATTTT.